These T cell receptor beta chains were read from a single sample in a study of T cell responses to AZD1222 COVID-19 vaccine. Generated by immunoSEQ multiplex PCR, the TCRdb table keeps only in-frame clones and is missing some. In the table there are roughly 100,000 clones, around nine tenths of which are singletons. Here the sequenced sample was peripheral blood, taken 28 days after the second AZD1222 dose. The origin of the receptors is an adult who received the AZD1222 COVID-19 vaccine. The CDR3 runs from the conserved cysteine through the conserved F or W. D genes are given only for firm matches. Clone size is stated in some rows and not others, as once, few, many or a class when expanded.

v_gene: TRBV19
d_gene: TRBD1
j_gene: TRBJ1-1
abundance: NA
CDR3nt: TGTGCCAGTAGTATATTTGGACGAGGACAGGGAGAAGCAGCTTTCTTT
CDR3aa: CASSIFGRGQGEAAFF

v_gene: TRBV5-4
d_gene: NA
j_gene: TRBJ2-7
abundance: NA
CDR3nt: TGTGCCAGCAGCTTTCAACGGGGAGCCTACGAGCAGTACTTC
CDR3aa: CASSFQRGAYEQYF

v_gene: TRBV30
d_gene: TRBD2
j_gene: TRBJ2-1
abundance: NA
CDR3nt: TGTGCCTGGAACGATCTAGCGGGAGTAGATCGCAATGAGCAGTTCTTC
CDR3aa: CAWNDLAGVDRNEQFF

v_gene: TRBV9
d_gene: NA
j_gene: TRBJ1-3
abundance: NA
CDR3nt: TGTGCCAGCAGCGTAGCGGGTAGTCTCACGGGAAACACCATATATTTT
CDR3aa: CASSVAGSLTGNTIYF

v_gene: TRBV9
d_gene: NA
j_gene: TRBJ1-1
abundance: NA
CDR3nt: TGTGCCAGCAGCCGGGACCCTAGAAAAGCTTTCTTT
CDR3aa: CASSRDPRKAFF

v_gene: TRBV9
d_gene: NA
j_gene: TRBJ2-1
abundance: once
CDR3nt: TGTGCCAGCAGCTTTAGCGGCGATGAGCAGTTCTTC
CDR3aa: CASSFSGDEQFF

v_gene: TRBV5-1
d_gene: TRBD2
j_gene: TRBJ2-7
abundance: NA
CDR3nt: TGCGCCAGCAGCATGACTAGCGGGAGATTCGAGCAGTACTTC
CDR3aa: CASSMTSGRFEQYF

v_gene: TRBV19
d_gene: NA
j_gene: TRBJ2-6
abundance: NA
CDR3nt: TGTGCCAGTAGTGTTCAGACTGGCTCTGGGGCCAACGTCCTGACTTTC
CDR3aa: CASSVQTGSGANVLTF

v_gene: TRBV11-3
d_gene: TRBD2
j_gene: TRBJ2-1
abundance: NA
CDR3nt: TGTGCCAGCAGCCCGGGGGGGGTCAATGAGCAGTTCTTC
CDR3aa: CASSPGGVNEQFF

v_gene: TRBV10-3
d_gene: NA
j_gene: TRBJ1-6
abundance: NA
CDR3nt: TGTGCCATCAGTGAGGGGACCAATTCACCCCTCCACTTT
CDR3aa: CAISEGTNSPLHF

v_gene: TRBV5-1
d_gene: NA
j_gene: TRBJ2-1
abundance: NA
CDR3nt: TGCGCCAGCAGCTTTGTTTGGGACAATGAGCAGTTCTTC
CDR3aa: CASSFVWDNEQFF

v_gene: TRBV29-1
d_gene: NA
j_gene: TRBJ2-1
abundance: NA
CDR3nt: TGCAGCGTTGAACTTGCATTTTCCTACAATGAGCAGTTCTTC
CDR3aa: CSVELAFSYNEQFF

v_gene: TRBV9
d_gene: NA
j_gene: TRBJ1-5
abundance: medium-sized
CDR3nt: TGTGCCAGCAGCGTAGAAAGCGATCAGCCCCAGCATTTT
CDR3aa: CASSVESDQPQHF

v_gene: TRBV19
d_gene: NA
j_gene: TRBJ2-7
abundance: NA
CDR3nt: TGTGCCAGCAGCCCTAGTGAGGGCGTGTCCTACGAGCAGTACTTC
CDR3aa: CASSPSEGVSYEQYF

v_gene: TRBV6-4
d_gene: NA
j_gene: TRBJ2-1
abundance: NA
CDR3nt: TGTGCCAGCATTTTCCGGGAGAACTTGTACAATGAGCAGTTCTTC
CDR3aa: CASIFRENLYNEQFF

v_gene: TRBV5-6
d_gene: NA
j_gene: TRBJ2-5
abundance: few
CDR3nt: TGTGCCAGCAGCTACGCCGGCGTCAAGTGGCAAGAGACCCAGTACTTC
CDR3aa: CASSYAGVKWQETQYF

v_gene: TRBV21-1
d_gene: NA
j_gene: TRBJ2-3
abundance: once
CDR3nt: TGTGCCAGCAGCAAATCGGGGGGGACACCAACAGATACGCAGTATTTT
CDR3aa: CASSKSGGTPTDTQYF

v_gene: TRBV12-5
d_gene: NA
j_gene: TRBJ1-5
abundance: NA
CDR3nt: TGTGCTAGTGGGGTCAATCAGCCCCAGCATTTT
CDR3aa: CASGVNQPQHF

v_gene: TRBV10-3
d_gene: NA
j_gene: TRBJ1-2
abundance: NA
CDR3nt: TGTGCCATCAGCACCGAACCAGGGGGCTACACCTTC
CDR3aa: CAISTEPGGYTF

v_gene: TRBV6-5
d_gene: NA
j_gene: TRBJ2-7
abundance: NA
CDR3nt: TGTGCCAGCGCGGACAGACACTACGAGCAGTACTTC
CDR3aa: CASADRHYEQYF

v_gene: TRBV4-1
d_gene: NA
j_gene: TRBJ1-1
abundance: NA
CDR3nt: TGCGCCAGCAGCCAAGCCTCAGGGGTACCTGAAGCTTTCTTT
CDR3aa: CASSQASGVPEAFF

v_gene: TRBV2
d_gene: NA
j_gene: TRBJ2-3
abundance: NA
CDR3nt: TGTGCCAGCGAACGAACCCCGACCTTTTCAGATACGCAGTATTTT
CDR3aa: CASERTPTFSDTQYF

v_gene: TRBV28
d_gene: NA
j_gene: TRBJ2-7
abundance: NA
CDR3nt: TGTGCCAGCAGTACTTCCCAGGAATTCTACGAGCAGTACTTC
CDR3aa: CASSTSQEFYEQYF

v_gene: TRBV7-2
d_gene: NA
j_gene: TRBJ2-7
abundance: NA
CDR3nt: TGTGCCAGCAGCCGCGGGTTTTACTACGAGCAGTACTTC
CDR3aa: CASSRGFYYEQYF

v_gene: TRBV7-9
d_gene: TRBD2
j_gene: TRBJ2-2
abundance: NA
CDR3nt: TGTGCCAGCAGCGAGGGACTAGGGATGAACACCGGGGAGCTGTTTTTT
CDR3aa: CASSEGLGMNTGELFF

v_gene: TRBV19
d_gene: TRBD1
j_gene: TRBJ2-7
abundance: NA
CDR3nt: TGTGCCAGTACCTGGACAGGGGAAGGCTCCTACGAGCAGTACTTC
CDR3aa: CASTWTGEGSYEQYF

v_gene: TRBV28
d_gene: TRBD2
j_gene: TRBJ2-2
abundance: NA
CDR3nt: TGTGCCAGCAGTTTATCAGCGGGAGTGTTTACCGGGGAGCTGTTTTTT
CDR3aa: CASSLSAGVFTGELFF

v_gene: TRBV6-5
d_gene: NA
j_gene: TRBJ1-2
abundance: NA
CDR3nt: TGTGCCAGCAGTTACTCAAGGGGGATTAACTATGGCTACACCTTC
CDR3aa: CASSYSRGINYGYTF

v_gene: TRBV6-5
d_gene: NA
j_gene: TRBJ1-1
abundance: NA
CDR3nt: TGTGCCAGCAGTTACTCCCAGGGTACCGCTTTCTTT
CDR3aa: CASSYSQGTAFF

v_gene: TRBV28
d_gene: TRBD1
j_gene: TRBJ1-2
abundance: NA
CDR3nt: TGTGCCAGCAGCACCCCCGGGACAGGGGGCTACACCTTC
CDR3aa: CASSTPGTGGYTF

v_gene: TRBV29-1
d_gene: NA
j_gene: TRBJ2-5
abundance: NA
CDR3nt: TGCAGCGTTTCGCTGCGACAAGAGACCCAGTACTTC
CDR3aa: CSVSLRQETQYF

v_gene: TRBV6-1
d_gene: NA
j_gene: TRBJ2-1
abundance: NA
CDR3nt: TGTGCCAGCAGTGAAAGTGGCGAGAGCTCCTACAATGAGCAGTTCTTC
CDR3aa: CASSESGESSYNEQFF

v_gene: TRBV4-1
d_gene: NA
j_gene: TRBJ1-5
abundance: NA
CDR3nt: TGCGCCAGCAGCCAAGGTGAGGGAGGCCAGCCCCAGCATTTT
CDR3aa: CASSQGEGGQPQHF

v_gene: TRBV11-2
d_gene: NA
j_gene: TRBJ2-4
abundance: once
CDR3nt: TGTGCCAGCAGCGAACAGGGTGGCGGGCAAAACATTCAGTACTTC
CDR3aa: CASSEQGGGQNIQYF

v_gene: TRBV5-8
d_gene: NA
j_gene: TRBJ1-3
abundance: NA
CDR3nt: TGTGCCAGTGACCGGGGACTTTCTGGAAACACCATATATTTT
CDR3aa: CASDRGLSGNTIYF

v_gene: TRBV23-1
d_gene: NA
j_gene: TRBJ2-5
abundance: NA
CDR3nt: TGCGCCAGCAGTCAATCTCCTGGCGTTAAGGGTCGGCAAGAGACCCAGTACTTC
CDR3aa: CASSQSPGVKGRQETQYF

v_gene: TRBV18
d_gene: TRBD1
j_gene: TRBJ2-7
abundance: NA
CDR3nt: TGTGCCAGCTCACCACCTTCGGGACAGGGACTAAGATCCTACGAGCAGTACTTC
CDR3aa: CASSPPSGQGLRSYEQYF

v_gene: TRBV29-1
d_gene: NA
j_gene: TRBJ1-1
abundance: NA
CDR3nt: TGCAGCGCCTACAGGGCAAGCACTGAAGCTTTCTTT
CDR3aa: CSAYRASTEAFF

v_gene: TRBV5-1
d_gene: TRBD2
j_gene: TRBJ2-5
abundance: NA
CDR3nt: TGCGCCAGCAGCTTAGCGGGAGAGAAGACCCAGTACTTC
CDR3aa: CASSLAGEKTQYF

v_gene: TRBV6-5
d_gene: NA
j_gene: TRBJ1-6
abundance: NA
CDR3nt: TGTGCCAGCAGTTACTTTGTCGGGACGGGTGGTTCACCCCTCCACTTT
CDR3aa: CASSYFVGTGGSPLHF

v_gene: TRBV6-2/TRBV6-3
d_gene: NA
j_gene: TRBJ1-5
abundance: NA
CDR3nt: TGTGCCAGCAGTTACTTACATTTTAGCAATCAGCCCCAGCATTTT
CDR3aa: CASSYLHFSNQPQHF

v_gene: TRBV11-2
d_gene: TRBD1
j_gene: TRBJ2-1
abundance: NA
CDR3nt: TGTGCCAGCAGCTTAGACCGCGGACAGGGGAGGTACAATGAGCAGTTCTTC
CDR3aa: CASSLDRGQGRYNEQFF

v_gene: TRBV6-4
d_gene: NA
j_gene: TRBJ1-2
abundance: once
CDR3nt: TGTGCCAGCAGTGACGCGCCCGGGGTCTCTAACTATGGCTACACCTTC
CDR3aa: CASSDAPGVSNYGYTF

v_gene: TRBV12-3/TRBV12-4
d_gene: NA
j_gene: TRBJ2-3
abundance: NA
CDR3nt: TGTGCCAGCAGTTTCCTCGGGGTACAGTATTTT
CDR3aa: CASSFLGVQYF

v_gene: TRBV11-2
d_gene: NA
j_gene: TRBJ2-7
abundance: NA
CDR3nt: TGTGCCAGCAGCTCATCCTACGAGCAGTACTTC
CDR3aa: CASSSSYEQYF

v_gene: TRBV7-3
d_gene: NA
j_gene: TRBJ1-1
abundance: NA
CDR3nt: TGTGCCAGCAGCCTTAGGGGAGCCCAGGGCACTGAAGCTTTCTTT
CDR3aa: CASSLRGAQGTEAFF

v_gene: TRBV5-1
d_gene: NA
j_gene: TRBJ1-1
abundance: NA
CDR3nt: TGCGCCAGCAGCCTTCTACAGGGCCCGAACACTGAAGCTTTCTTT
CDR3aa: CASSLLQGPNTEAFF

v_gene: TRBV28
d_gene: TRBD1
j_gene: TRBJ1-2
abundance: few
CDR3nt: TGTGCCAGCAGTCCCCCAACGGGACAGGCTAACTATGGCTACACCTTC
CDR3aa: CASSPPTGQANYGYTF

v_gene: TRBV27
d_gene: TRBD2
j_gene: TRBJ2-2
abundance: NA
CDR3nt: TGTGCCAGCAGCCACCTAGCGGCCGGGGAGCTGTTTTTT
CDR3aa: CASSHLAAGELFF

v_gene: TRBV20-1
d_gene: TRBD2
j_gene: TRBJ2-1
abundance: NA
CDR3nt: TGCAGTGCTAGTGGGGGACTAGCGGGAGTGGATGAGCAGTTCTTC
CDR3aa: CSASGGLAGVDEQFF

v_gene: TRBV5-6
d_gene: NA
j_gene: TRBJ2-7
abundance: NA
CDR3nt: TGTGCCAGCAGCAATGGGACTGGAAGCTCCTACGAGCAGTACTTC
CDR3aa: CASSNGTGSSYEQYF

v_gene: TRBV28
d_gene: TRBD1
j_gene: TRBJ1-1
abundance: once
CDR3nt: TGTGCCAGCAGTTTATACGGGACAGGGGTCACTGAAGCTTTCTTT
CDR3aa: CASSLYGTGVTEAFF

v_gene: TRBV30
d_gene: NA
j_gene: TRBJ1-2
abundance: NA
CDR3nt: TGTGCCTGGGGGGGAGTAGCTAACTATGGCTACACCTTC
CDR3aa: CAWGGVANYGYTF

v_gene: TRBV18
d_gene: NA
j_gene: TRBJ1-4
abundance: NA
CDR3nt: TGTGCCAGCTCAACTTTTCAAGGAACAACTAATGAAAAACTGTTTTTT
CDR3aa: CASSTFQGTTNEKLFF

v_gene: TRBV4-2
d_gene: TRBD2
j_gene: TRBJ2-3
abundance: NA
CDR3nt: TGTGCCAGCAGCCAAGAAGCGGGAGGGCCAGATACGCAGTATTTT
CDR3aa: CASSQEAGGPDTQYF